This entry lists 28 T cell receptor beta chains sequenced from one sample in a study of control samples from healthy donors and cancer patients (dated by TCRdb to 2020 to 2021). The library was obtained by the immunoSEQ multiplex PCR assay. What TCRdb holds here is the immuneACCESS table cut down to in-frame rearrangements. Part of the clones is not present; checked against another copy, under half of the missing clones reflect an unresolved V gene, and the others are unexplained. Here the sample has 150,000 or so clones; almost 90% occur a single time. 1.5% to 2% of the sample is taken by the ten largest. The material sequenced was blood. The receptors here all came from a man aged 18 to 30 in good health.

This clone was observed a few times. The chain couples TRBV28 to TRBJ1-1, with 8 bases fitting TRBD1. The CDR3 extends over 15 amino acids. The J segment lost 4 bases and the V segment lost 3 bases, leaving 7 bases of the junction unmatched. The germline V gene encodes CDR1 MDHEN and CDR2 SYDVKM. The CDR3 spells CASSLDRVQLTEAFF. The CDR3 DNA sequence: TGTGCCAGCAGTTTGGACAGGGTACAACTCACTGAAGCTTTCTTT.

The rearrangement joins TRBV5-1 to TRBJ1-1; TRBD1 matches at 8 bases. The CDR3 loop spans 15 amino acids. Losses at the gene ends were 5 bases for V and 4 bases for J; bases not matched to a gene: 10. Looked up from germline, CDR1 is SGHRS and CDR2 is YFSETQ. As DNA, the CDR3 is TGCGCCAGCAGGATTTCGGACAGGGAAGCCACTGAAGCTTTCTTT. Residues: CASRISDREATEAFF.

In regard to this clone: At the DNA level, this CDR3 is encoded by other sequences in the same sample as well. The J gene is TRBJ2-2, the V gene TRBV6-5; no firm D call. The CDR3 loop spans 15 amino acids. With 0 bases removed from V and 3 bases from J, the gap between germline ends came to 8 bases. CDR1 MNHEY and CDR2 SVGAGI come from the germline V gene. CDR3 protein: CASSYSKGYTGELFF. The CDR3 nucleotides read TGTGCCAGCAGTTACTCGAAGGGTTACACCGGGGAGCTGTTTTTT.

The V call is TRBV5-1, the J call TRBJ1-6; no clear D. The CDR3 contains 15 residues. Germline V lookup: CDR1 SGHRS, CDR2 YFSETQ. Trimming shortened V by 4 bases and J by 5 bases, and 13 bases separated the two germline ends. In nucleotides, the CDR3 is TGCGCCAGCAGCCTCGGGAGGGTCCATAATTCACCCCTCCACTTT. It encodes CASSLGRVHNSPLHF. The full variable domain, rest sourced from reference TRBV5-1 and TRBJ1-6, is KAGVTQTPRYLIKTRGQQVTLSCSPISGHRSVSWYQQTPGQGLQFLFEYFSETQRNKGNFPGRFSGRQFSNSRSEMNVSTLELGDSALYLCASSLGRVHNSPLHFGNGTRLTVT.

The CDR3 DNA is TGTGCCAGTAGTATAGTATCGAGCAATCAGCCCCAGCATTTT. Protein: CASSIVSSNQPQHF. The chain carries TRBV19 and TRBJ1-5, with D unresolved. The germline V and J ends were trimmed by 1 base and 1 base, with 5 bases remaining between them. This CDR3 is built from 14 residues. CDR1 and CDR2 from the germline V gene are LNHDA and SQIVND (reference sequence).

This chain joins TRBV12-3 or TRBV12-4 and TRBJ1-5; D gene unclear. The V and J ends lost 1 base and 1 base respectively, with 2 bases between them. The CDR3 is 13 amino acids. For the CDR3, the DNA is TGTGCCAGCAGTTTAGGCAGCAATCAGCCCCAGCATTTT. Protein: CASSLGSNQPQHF.

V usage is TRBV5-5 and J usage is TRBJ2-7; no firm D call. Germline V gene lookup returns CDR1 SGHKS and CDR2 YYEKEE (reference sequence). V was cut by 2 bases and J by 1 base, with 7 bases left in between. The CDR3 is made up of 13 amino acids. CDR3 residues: CASSFSRSYEQYF. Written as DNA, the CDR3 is TGTGCCAGCAGCTTTTCCAGATCCTACGAGCAGTACTTC.

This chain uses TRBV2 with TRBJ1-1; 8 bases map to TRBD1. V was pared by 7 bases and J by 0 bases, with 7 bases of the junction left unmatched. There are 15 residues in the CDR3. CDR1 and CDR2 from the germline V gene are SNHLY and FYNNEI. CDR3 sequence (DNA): TGTGCCAGCACGCTAGCACAGGGGGTGAACACTGAAGCTTTCTTT. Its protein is CASTLAQGVNTEAFF.

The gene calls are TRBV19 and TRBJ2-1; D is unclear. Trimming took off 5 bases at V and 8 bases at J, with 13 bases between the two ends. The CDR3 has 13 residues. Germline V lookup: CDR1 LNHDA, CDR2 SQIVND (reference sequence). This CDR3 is CASSLIGVHEQFF. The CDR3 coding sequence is TGTGCCAGTAGTCTGATTGGCGTGCATGAGCAGTTCTTC.

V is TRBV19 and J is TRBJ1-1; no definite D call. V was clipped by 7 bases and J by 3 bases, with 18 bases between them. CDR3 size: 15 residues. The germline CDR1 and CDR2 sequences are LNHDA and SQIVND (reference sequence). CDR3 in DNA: TGTGCCAGTATAAGCCCATCGGACGGGTACACTGAAGCTTTCTTT. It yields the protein CASISPSDGYTEAFF.

The CDR3 protein is CASSSGTIETDTQYF. CDR3 bases: TGTGCCAGCAGTTCCGGGACTATCGAAACAGATACGCAGTATTTT. The V and J genes are TRBV6-2 or TRBV6-3 and TRBJ2-3; 7 bases map to TRBD2. The V gene's germline CDR1 is MNHEY and CDR2 SVGEGT. The CDR3 extends over 15 amino acids. Unmatched junction bases numbered 7, after V lost 4 bases and J lost 3 bases.

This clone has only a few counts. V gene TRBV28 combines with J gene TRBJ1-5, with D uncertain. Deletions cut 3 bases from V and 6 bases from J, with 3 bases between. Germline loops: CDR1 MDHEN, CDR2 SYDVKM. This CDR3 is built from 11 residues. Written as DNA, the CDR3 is TGTGCCAGCAGTTTCCCTCAGCCCCAGCATTTT. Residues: CASSFPQPQHF. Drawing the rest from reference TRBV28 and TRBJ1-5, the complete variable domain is DVKVTQSSRYLVKRTGEKVFLECVQDMDHENMFWYRQDPGLGLRLIYFSYDVKMKEKGDIPEGYSVSREKKERFSLILESASTNQTSMYLCASSFPQPQHFGDGTRLSIL.

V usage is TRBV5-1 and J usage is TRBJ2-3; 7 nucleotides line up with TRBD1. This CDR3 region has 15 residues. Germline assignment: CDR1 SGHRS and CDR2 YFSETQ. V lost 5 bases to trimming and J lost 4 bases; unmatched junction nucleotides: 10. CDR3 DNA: TGCGCCAGCAGTTCGACAGGGTCTCTGCCAGATACGCAGTATTTT. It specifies CASSSTGSLPDTQYF.

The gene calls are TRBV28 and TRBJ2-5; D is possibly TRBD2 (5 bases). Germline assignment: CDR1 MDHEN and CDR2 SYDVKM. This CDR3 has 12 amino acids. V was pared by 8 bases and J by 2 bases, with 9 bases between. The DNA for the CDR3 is TGTGCCAGCTCGGGGTTACAAGAGACCCAGTACTTC. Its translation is CASSGLQETQYF.

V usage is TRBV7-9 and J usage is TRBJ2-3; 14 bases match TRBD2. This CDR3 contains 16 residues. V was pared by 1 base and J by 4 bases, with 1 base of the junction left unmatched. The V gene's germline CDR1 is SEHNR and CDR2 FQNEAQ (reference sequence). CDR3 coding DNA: TGTGCCAGCAGCTTAGGACTAGCGGGGGGGCCAGATACGCAGTATTTT. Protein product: CASSLGLAGGPDTQYF.

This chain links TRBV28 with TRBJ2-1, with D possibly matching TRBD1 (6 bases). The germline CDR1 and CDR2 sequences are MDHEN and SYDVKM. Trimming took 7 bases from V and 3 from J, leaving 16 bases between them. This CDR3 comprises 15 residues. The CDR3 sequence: CASKPQGRDYNEQFF. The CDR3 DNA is TGTGCCAGCAAACCCCAGGGGCGCGACTACAATGAGCAGTTCTTC.

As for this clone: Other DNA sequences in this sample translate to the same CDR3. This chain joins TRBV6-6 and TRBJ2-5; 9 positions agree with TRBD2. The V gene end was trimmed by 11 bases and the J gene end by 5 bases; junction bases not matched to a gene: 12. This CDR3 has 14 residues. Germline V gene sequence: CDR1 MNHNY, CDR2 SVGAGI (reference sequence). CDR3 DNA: TGTGCCGCGGGGGGCGGGGGGGCCTATGAGACCCAGTACTTC. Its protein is CAAGGGGAYETQYF.

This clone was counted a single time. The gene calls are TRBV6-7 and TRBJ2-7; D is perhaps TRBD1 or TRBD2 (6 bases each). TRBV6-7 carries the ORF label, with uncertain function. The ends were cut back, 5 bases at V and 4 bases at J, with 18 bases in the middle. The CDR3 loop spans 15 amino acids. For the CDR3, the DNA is TGTGCCAGCAGTCCAGTTTCGGGGGCATTGTACGAGCAGTACTTC. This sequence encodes CASSPVSGALYEQYF.

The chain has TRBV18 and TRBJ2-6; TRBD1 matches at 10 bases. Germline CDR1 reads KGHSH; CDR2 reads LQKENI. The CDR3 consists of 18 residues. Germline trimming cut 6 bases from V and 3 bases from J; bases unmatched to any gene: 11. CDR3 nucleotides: TGTGCCAGCTCTCTCATCGGGACAGGGGTAGGTGGGGCCAACGTCCTGACTTTC. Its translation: CASSLIGTGVGGANVLTF. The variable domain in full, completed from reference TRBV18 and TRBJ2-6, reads NAGVMQNPRHLVRRRGQEARLRCSPMKGHSHVYWYRQLPEEGLKFMVYLQKENIIDESGMPKERFSAEFPKEGPSILRIQQVVRGDSAAYFCASSLIGTGVGGANVLTFGAGSRLTVL.

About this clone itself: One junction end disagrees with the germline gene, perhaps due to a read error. CDR3 DNA: TGTGCCAGCACCCAAAGGATTCTAGGGACTGAAGCTTTCTTT. It translates to CASTQRILGTEAFF. The V and J genes are TRBV3-1 (or the pseudogene TRBV3-2) and TRBJ1-1; D unresolved. The CDR3 runs to 14 residues. Germline lookup yields CDR1 LGHDT and CDR2 YNNKEL (reference sequence).

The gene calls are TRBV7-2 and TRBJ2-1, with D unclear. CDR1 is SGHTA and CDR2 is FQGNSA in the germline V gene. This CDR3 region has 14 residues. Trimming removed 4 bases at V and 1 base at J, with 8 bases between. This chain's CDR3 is CASSYVASYNEQFF. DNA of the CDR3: TGTGCCAGCAGCTACGTTGCATCCTACAATGAGCAGTTCTTC.

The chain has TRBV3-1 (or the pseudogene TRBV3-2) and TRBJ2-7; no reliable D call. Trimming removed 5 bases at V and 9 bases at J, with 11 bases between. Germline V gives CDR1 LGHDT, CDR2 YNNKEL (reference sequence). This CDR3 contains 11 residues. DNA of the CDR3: TGTGCCAGCAGCTACAGTGCTCGGCAGTACTTC. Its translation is CASSYSARQYF.

The CDR3 region is CASSQLTGGGNTEAFF. CDR3 in DNA: TGCGCCAGCAGCCAGCTAACAGGGGGCGGGAACACTGAAGCTTTCTTT. This chain connects TRBV4-1 to TRBJ1-1; TRBD1 aligns across 9 bases. V was pared by 3 bases and J by 1 base, with 6 bases of the junction left unmatched. The germline gives CDR1 MGHRA, CDR2 YSYEKL. This CDR3 is built from 16 residues.

The CDR3 sequence: CASRPQNTEAFF. DNA for the CDR3: TGTGCCAGCAGACCCCAGAACACTGAAGCTTTCTTT. This chain uses TRBV6-6 with TRBJ1-1; D ambiguous. The CDR3 loop spans 12 amino acids. The V and J ends lost 6 bases and 1 base respectively, with 6 bases between them. CDR1 is MNHNY, CDR2 SVGAGI, per germline (reference sequence).

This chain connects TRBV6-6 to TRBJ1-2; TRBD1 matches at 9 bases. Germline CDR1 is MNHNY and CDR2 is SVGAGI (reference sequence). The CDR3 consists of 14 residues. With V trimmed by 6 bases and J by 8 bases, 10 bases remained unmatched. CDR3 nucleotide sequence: TGTGCCAGCAGGCAACCGGGACAGGGATCCGGCTACACCTTC. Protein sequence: CASRQPGQGSGYTF.

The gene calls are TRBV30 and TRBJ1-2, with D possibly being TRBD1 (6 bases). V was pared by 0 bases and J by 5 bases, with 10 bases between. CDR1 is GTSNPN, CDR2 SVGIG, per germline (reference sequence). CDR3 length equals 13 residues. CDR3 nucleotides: TGTGCCTGGAGTGTACAGGGAAAGTATGGCTACACCTTC. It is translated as CAWSVQGKYGYTF. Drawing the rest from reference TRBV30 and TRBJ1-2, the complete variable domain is SQTIHQWPATLVQPVGSPLSLECTVEGTSNPNLYWYRQAAGRGLQLLFYSVGIGQISSEVPQNLSASRPQDRQFILSSKKLLLSDSGFYLCAWSVQGKYGYTFGSGTRLTVV.

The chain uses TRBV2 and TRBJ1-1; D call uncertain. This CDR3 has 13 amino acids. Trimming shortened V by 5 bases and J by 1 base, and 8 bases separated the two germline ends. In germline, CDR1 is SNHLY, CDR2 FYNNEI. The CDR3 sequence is CASSSVRNTEAFF. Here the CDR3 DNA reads TGTGCCAGCAGTTCCGTCCGGAACACTGAAGCTTTCTTT. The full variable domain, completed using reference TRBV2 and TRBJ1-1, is EPEVTQTPSHQVTQMGQEVILRCVPISNHLYFYWYRQILGQKVEFLVSFYNNEISEKSEIFDDQFSVERPDGSNFTLKIRSTKLEDSAMYFCASSSVRNTEAFFGQGTRLTVV.

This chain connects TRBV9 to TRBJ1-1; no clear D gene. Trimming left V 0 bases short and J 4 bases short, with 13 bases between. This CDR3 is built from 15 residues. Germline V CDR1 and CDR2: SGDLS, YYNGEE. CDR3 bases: TGTGCCAGCAGCGTAGTAGTGGATTCGGGCACTGAAGCTTTCTTT. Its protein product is CASSVVVDSGTEAFF.